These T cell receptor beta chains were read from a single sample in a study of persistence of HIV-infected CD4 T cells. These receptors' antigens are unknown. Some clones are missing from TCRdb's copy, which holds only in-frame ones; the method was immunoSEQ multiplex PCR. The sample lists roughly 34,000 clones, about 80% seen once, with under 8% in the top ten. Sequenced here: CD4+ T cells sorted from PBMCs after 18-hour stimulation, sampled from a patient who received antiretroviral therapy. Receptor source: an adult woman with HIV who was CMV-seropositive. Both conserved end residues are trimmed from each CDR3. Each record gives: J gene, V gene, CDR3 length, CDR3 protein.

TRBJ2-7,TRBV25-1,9,ASSSFVEQY
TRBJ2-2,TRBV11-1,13,ASSRDRRSTGELF
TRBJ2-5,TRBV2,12,ASSELGTSQAQY
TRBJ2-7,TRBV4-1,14,ASSQGRLDPSYEQY
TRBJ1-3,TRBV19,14,ASSSPGLSSGNTIY
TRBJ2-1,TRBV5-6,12,ASSLVGSGGEQF
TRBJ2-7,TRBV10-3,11,AIMRTSGYEQY
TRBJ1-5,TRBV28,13,ASSPRPGGNQPQH
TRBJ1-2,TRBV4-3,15,ASSQDPPDRANYGYT
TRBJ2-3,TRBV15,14,ATSRDKGFGTDTQY
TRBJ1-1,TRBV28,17,ASSPFYGQGALLRTEAF
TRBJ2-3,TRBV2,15,ASREGFAGAYTDTQY
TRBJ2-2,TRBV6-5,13,ASHRGPTNTGELF
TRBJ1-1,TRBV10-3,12,AIRDRGLNTEAF
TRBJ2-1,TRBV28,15,ASSPPSGSRYNNEQF
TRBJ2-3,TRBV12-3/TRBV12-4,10,ASSLTINTQY
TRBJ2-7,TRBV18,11,ASSRGREGEQY
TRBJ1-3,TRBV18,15,ASSISTRGSTGNTIY
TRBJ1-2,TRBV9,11,ASSPGTDYGYT
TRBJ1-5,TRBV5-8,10,ASSLQYQPQH
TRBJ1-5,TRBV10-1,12,ASRGGSPNQPQH
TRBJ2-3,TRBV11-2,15,ASSHRPGLASPDTQY
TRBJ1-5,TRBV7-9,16,ASSPTPGGTGDNQPQH
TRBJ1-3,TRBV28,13,ASLGSGLGGNTIY
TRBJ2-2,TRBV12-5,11,ASGKQGGGELF
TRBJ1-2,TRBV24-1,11,ATSPTHEAGYT
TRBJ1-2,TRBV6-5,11,ASSPGAGYGYT
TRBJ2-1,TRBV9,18,ASSVARREFGAGSYNEQF
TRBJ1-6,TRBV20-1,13,SASFGSSYNSPLH
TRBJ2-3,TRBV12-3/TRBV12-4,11,ASRSTGSDTQY
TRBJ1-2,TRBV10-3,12,AISEDRGPYGYT
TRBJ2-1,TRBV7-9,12,ASSLLTQAAGQF
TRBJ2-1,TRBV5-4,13,ASSPDRSSYNEQF
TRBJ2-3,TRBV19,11,ASGTSDTDTQY
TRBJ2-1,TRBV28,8,ASRGNEQF
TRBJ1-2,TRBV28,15,ASSLASAGNSNYGYT
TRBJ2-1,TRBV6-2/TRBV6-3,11,ASSYSPSNEQF
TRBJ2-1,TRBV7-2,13,ASSFTARQQGLQF
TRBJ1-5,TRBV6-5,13,ASNQGSAGNQPQH
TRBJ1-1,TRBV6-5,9,ATQDSTEAF
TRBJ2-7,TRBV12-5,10,ASGLGGGAQY
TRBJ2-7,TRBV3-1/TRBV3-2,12,ASSHRGGSYEQY
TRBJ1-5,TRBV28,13,ASSSDTNSNQPQH
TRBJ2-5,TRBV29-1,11,SGLDRDQETQY
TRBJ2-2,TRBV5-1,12,ASSLGDRGKELF
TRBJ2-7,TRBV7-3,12,ANLNPGLLYEQY
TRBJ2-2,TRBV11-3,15,ASSHGTRSTNTGELF
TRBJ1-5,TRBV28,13,ASRPQGRPNQPQH
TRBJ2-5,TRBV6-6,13,ASIRRQVPSWTQY
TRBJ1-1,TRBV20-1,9,SAHENTEAF